These 12 T cell receptor beta chains came from one sample sequenced in a study of blood T cell repertoires in COVID-19. The data were produced by immunoSEQ multiplex PCR, yet TCRdb's version contains in-frame clones alone and is incomplete. The table lists fewer than 400,000 clones, around 85% of them singletons. The sample taken for sequencing was PBMCs or T cells enriched from blood (not recorded which). Receptors were obtained from a woman aged 25 to 39 who had been exposed to COVID-19.

The chain employs TRBV3-1 (or the pseudogene TRBV3-2) and TRBJ2-7, with D possibly matching TRBD1 (6 bases). CDR3 size: 14 residues. Germline assignment: CDR1 LGHDT and CDR2 YNNKEL (reference sequence). V gave up 4 bases and J gave up 3 bases, with 13 bases separating them. CDR3 sequence reads: CASSPQGLDYEQYF. The CDR3, as DNA: TGTGCCAGCAGCCCACAGGGCCTGGACTACGAGCAGTACTTC.

This sequence joins TRBV27 and TRBJ2-1; 7 bases line up with TRBD2. The trim removed 11 bases at V and 5 bases at J, leaving 12 bases unmatched. This CDR3 comprises 14 residues. Looked up from germline, CDR1 is MNHEY and CDR2 is SMNVEV (reference sequence). In DNA form, the CDR3 reads TGTGCCGCAAGCGGGGCCATAGGGGACAATGAGCAGTTCTTC. It specifies CAASGAIGDNEQFF.

The chain joins TRBV5-4 to TRBJ2-1; D is uncertain. The V end was cut by 0 bases, the J end by 8 bases, with 12 bases between. The germline gives CDR1 SGHNT, CDR2 YYREEE (reference sequence). The CDR3 extends over 14 amino acids. In DNA form, the CDR3 reads TGTGCCAGCAGCTTGGACCCCCAGAAGTATGAGCAGTTCTTC. Protein sequence: CASSLDPQKYEQFF.

V gene TRBV27 combines with J gene TRBJ2-3, with TRBD2 matching over 11 bases. J lost 3 bases, V lost 6 bases, and 2 bases had no gene match. The CDR3 has 14 amino acids. The germline CDR1 and CDR2 sequences are MNHEY and SMNVEV (reference sequence). The CDR3 loop is CASRLAGETDTQYF. Here the CDR3 DNA reads TGTGCCAGCAGACTAGCGGGAGAAACAGATACGCAGTATTTT.

The chain uses TRBV4-1 and TRBJ2-7; weak D call: TRBD2 (6 bases). The CDR3 runs to 14 residues. V lost 0 bases and J lost 7, with 13 bases in between. Germline CDR1 MGHRA, CDR2 YSYEKL. For the CDR3, the DNA is TGCGCCAGCAGCCAAGATCGGGGGACCAGGGAGCAGTACTTC. Residues: CASSQDRGTREQYF.

CDR3 region: CASSLRQGYEQYF. The DNA of the CDR3 is TGTGCCAGCAGCTTAAGACAGGGATACGAGCAGTACTTC. The chain has TRBV11-2 and TRBJ2-7, with 7 bases lining up with TRBD1. J was trimmed by 4 bases and V by 2 bases; bases with no gene match: 2. Germline V gene sequence: CDR1 SGHAT, CDR2 FQNNGV. The CDR3 runs to 13 residues.

The chain recombines TRBV28 with TRBJ2-1, with 9 bases matching TRBD2. V lost 3 bases and J lost 1; bases outside the gene matches: 1. The CDR3 loop spans 15 amino acids. Germline assignment: CDR1 MDHEN and CDR2 SYDVKM. The CDR3 loop is CASSFSGRSYNEQFF. The CDR3 DNA follows: TGTGCCAGCAGTTTCAGCGGGAGGTCCTACAATGAGCAGTTCTTC.

In this sample, this clone turned up a few times. This chain links TRBV29-1 with TRBJ1-1, with TRBD1 matching 7 bases. The CDR3 covers 12 residues. The germline gives CDR1 SQVTM, CDR2 ANQGSEA. V dropped 6 bases and J dropped 4; count of bases not matched to a gene: 5. In nucleotides, the CDR3 is TGCAGCGTGACCGCAGGGGGCACTGAAGCTTTCTTT. Protein: CSVTAGGTEAFF. The full variable domain, with the rest looked up from reference TRBV29-1 and TRBJ1-1, is SAVISQKPSRDICQRGTSLTIQCQVDSQVTMMFWYRQQPGQSLTLIATANQGSEATYESGFVIDKFPISRPNLTFSTLTVSNMSPEDSSIYLCSVTAGGTEAFFGQGTRLTVV.

The chain is built from TRBV11-2 and TRBJ1-2, with TRBD1 matching 9 bases. The length of the CDR3 is 14 residues. The V segment lost 1 base and the J segment 9 bases; nucleotides outside the gene matches: 6. Germline CDR1 reads SGHAT; CDR2 reads FQNNGV. In nucleotides, the CDR3 is TGTGCCAGCAGCTTAGGAGGGACAGGGAGTAGCTACACCTTC. This sequence encodes CASSLGGTGSSYTF.

The chain is built from TRBV14 and TRBJ2-3; 8 nucleotides align to TRBD2. The CDR3 has 17 residues. CDR1 SGHDN and CDR2 FVKESK come from the germline V gene. The V and J ends lost 0 bases and 7 bases, in that order; junction bases with no gene match: 12. CDR3 loop: CASSQDRGQRGPYTQYF. CDR3 DNA sequence: TGTGCCAGCAGCCAAGATAGGGGCCAGCGGGGGCCTTATACGCAGTATTTT.

The genes are TRBV2 and TRBJ2-1; a possible D gene is TRBD2 (6 bases). Trimming took off 5 bases at V and 0 bases at J, with 11 bases between the two ends. Germline CDR1 is SNHLY and CDR2 is FYNNEI. This CDR3 region has 15 residues. CDR3 in DNA: TGTGCCAGCAGTCAGTTCGGGAGCTCCTACAATGAGCAGTTCTTC. Its protein is CASSQFGSSYNEQFF. Looking up the rest from reference TRBV2 and TRBJ2-1 gives the full variable domain: EPEVTQTPSHQVTQMGQEVILRCVPISNHLYFYWYRQILGQKVEFLVSFYNNEISEKSEIFDDQFSVERPDGSNFTLKIRSTKLEDSAMYFCASSQFGSSYNEQFFGPGTRLTVL.

This chain uses TRBV19 with TRBJ2-2; D is unclear. V was pared by 0 bases and J by 2 bases, with 7 bases between. The CDR3 runs to 15 residues. CDR1 LNHDA and CDR2 SQIVND come from the germline V gene (reference sequence). The DNA for the CDR3 is TGTGCCAGTAGTATAGATCCCTTAAACACCGGGGAGCTGTTTTTT. Amino acid sequence: CASSIDPLNTGELFF.